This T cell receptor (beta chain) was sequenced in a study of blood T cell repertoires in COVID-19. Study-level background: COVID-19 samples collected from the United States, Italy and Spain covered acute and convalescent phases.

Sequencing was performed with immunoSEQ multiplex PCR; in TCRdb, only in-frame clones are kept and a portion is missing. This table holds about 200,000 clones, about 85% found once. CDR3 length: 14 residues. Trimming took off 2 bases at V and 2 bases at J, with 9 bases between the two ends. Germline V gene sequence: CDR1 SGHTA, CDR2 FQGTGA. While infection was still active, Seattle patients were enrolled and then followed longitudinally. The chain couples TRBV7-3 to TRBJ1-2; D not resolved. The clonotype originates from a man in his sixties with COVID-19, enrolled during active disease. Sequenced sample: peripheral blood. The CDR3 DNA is TGTGCCAGCAGCTTAGCCCCGGGAAACTATGGCTACACCTTC. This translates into CASSLAPGNYGYTF. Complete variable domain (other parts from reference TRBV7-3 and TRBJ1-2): GAGVSQTPSNKVTEKGKYVELRCDPISGHTALYWYRQSLGQGPEFLIYFQGTGAADDSGLPNDRFFAVRPEGSVSTLKIQRTERGDSAVYLCASSLAPGNYGYTFGSGTRLTVV.